Sequencing of this TCR beta chain was carried out in a study of control samples from healthy donors and cancer patients. Only in-frame clones appear in the TCRdb table, and some are missing; sequencing was by immunoSEQ multiplex PCR. The repertoire holds 55,000 to 75,000 clones, with around 87% as singletons. There are 14 residues in the CDR3. Germline CDR1 and CDR2: SGHVS and FQNEAQ. V shed 5 bases and J 6 bases; nucleotides not matched to a gene: 8. This clonotype was obtained from a woman aged 50 to 60 with head and neck cancer. The chain recombines TRBV7-8 with TRBJ1-2, with 8 positions matching TRBD1. Material: PBMCs. The CDR3 nucleotides are TGTGCCAGCAGCACCCGGACAGGGCACGATGGCTACACCTTC. This translates into CASSTRTGHDGYTF.